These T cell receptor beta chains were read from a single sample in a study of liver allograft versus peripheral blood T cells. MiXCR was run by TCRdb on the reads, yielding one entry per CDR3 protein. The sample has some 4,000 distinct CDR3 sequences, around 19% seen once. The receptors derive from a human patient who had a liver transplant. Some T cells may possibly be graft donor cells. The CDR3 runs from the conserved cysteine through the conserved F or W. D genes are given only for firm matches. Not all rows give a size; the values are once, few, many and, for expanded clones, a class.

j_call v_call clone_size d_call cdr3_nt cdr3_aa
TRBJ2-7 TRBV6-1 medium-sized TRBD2 TGTGCCAGCAGCTATGGGGGGGGCTCCTACGAGCAGTACTTC CASSYGGGSYEQYF
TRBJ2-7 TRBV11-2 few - TGTGCCAGCAGCTTTACCTTGGGCAGCTCCTACGAGCAGTACTTC CASSFTLGSSYEQYF
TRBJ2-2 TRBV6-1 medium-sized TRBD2 TGTGCCAGCAGTGCACTGACTAGCGGGGCCGGGGAGCTGTTTTTT CASSALTSGAGELFF
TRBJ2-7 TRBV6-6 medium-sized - TGTGCCAGCAGTCCCGGGGGGCGGGAGCCCTACGAGCAGTACTTC CASSPGGREPYEQYF
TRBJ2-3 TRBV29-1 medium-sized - TGCAGCGTTAGGGACCTTTACACAGATACGCAGTATTTT CSVRDLYTDTQYF
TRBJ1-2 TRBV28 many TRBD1 TGTGCCAGCACCCTAGGGACAGGGGGCCATGGCTACACCTTC CASTLGTGGHGYTF
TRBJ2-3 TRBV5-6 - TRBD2 TGTGCCAGCAGCTCCCAATTAGCGGGGTTTAGCACAGATATGCAGTATTTT CASSSQLAGFSTDMQYF
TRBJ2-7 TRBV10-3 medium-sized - TGTGCCATCAGTGGGTTCCGGGACGGGGGAATCTACGAGCAGTACTTC CAISGFRDGGIYEQYF
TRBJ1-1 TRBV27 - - TGTGCCAGCAACCCGATCGGGGGCATGAACACTGAAGCTTTCTTT CASNPIGGMNTEAFF
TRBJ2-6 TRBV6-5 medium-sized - TGTGCCAGCAGGTTGGTCTCTGGGGCCAACGTCCTGACTTTC CASRLVSGANVLTF
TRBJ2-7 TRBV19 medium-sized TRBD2 TGTGCCAGTAATCCGAGCGGGAGCTCCTACGAGCAGTACTTC CASNPSGSSYEQYF
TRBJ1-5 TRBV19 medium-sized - TGTGCCAGCCGGTTCCTTCGTAGCAATCAGCCCCAGCATTTT CASRFLRSNQPQHF
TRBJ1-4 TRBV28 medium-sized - TGTGCCAGCAGCGAATCCGGGTCTAAAAATGAAAAACTGTTTTTT CASSESGSKNEKLFF
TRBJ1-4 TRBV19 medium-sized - TGTGCCAGTACCAACACACCAACTAATGAAAAACTGTTTTTT CASTNTPTNEKLFF
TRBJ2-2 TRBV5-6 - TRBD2 TGTGCCAGCAGCATGATGGAGGCGGGAGCGTTCTTCACCGGGGAGCTGTTTTTT CASSMMEAGAFFTGELFF
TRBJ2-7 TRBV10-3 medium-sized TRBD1 TGTGCCATCAGCCCCGGGGACAGGAGCGAGCAGTACTTC CAISPGDRSEQYF
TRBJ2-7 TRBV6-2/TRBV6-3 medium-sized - TGTGCCAGCAGTCCCTCACCCGAAGAACCCTACGAGCAGTACTTC CASSPSPEEPYEQYF
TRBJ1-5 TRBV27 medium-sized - TGTGCCAGCAGTTTCAGGTGGACCGAGAATCAGCCCCAGCATTTT CASSFRWTENQPQHF
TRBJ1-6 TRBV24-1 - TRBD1 TGTGCCACCAGCGGACAGGGAAGGACCTATAATTCACCCCTCCACTTT CATSGQGRTYNSPLHF
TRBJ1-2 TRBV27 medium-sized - TGTGCCAGCAGTTTATCCAACCGGGACGGATTCTATGGCTACACCTTC CASSLSNRDGFYGYTF
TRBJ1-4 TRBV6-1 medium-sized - TGTGCCAGCATCCACAGGGACCATCTTACAACTAATGAAAAACTGTTTTTT CASIHRDHLTTNEKLFF
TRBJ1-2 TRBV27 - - TGTGCCAGCAGTTTCGGGACGGGGGGCTACACCTTC CASSFGTGGYTF
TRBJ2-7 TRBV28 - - TGTGCCAGCAGTTTACTATCGGGAATTGGAGGCTACGAGCAGTACTTC CASSLLSGIGGYEQYF
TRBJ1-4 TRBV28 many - TGTGCCAGCAGTTCTCCGGGACACGGATTCTTTAATGAAAAACTGTTTTTT CASSSPGHGFFNEKLFF
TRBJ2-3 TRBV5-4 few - TGTGCCAGCACACGACCCGCCCGGGGGAGAGGCACAGATACGCAGTATTTT CASTRPARGRGTDTQYF
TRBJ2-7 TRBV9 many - TGTGCCAGCAGCGTAGTATCCGGGGGCGAGCAGTACTTC CASSVVSGGEQYF
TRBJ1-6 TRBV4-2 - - TGTGCCAGCAGCCAAGCCAGGGAGATTGGTAATTCACCCCTCCACTTT CASSQAREIGNSPLHF
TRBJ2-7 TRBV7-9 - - TGTGCCAGCAGCTTCCGGACGGAGGACGGGGAGCAGTACTTC CASSFRTEDGEQYF
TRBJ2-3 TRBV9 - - TGTGCCAGCAGCGTAGTCGGGGTCACAGATACGCAGTATTTT CASSVVGVTDTQYF
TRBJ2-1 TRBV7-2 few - TGTGCCAGCAGCTTAGCGTTCGGAATCAATGAGCAGTTCTTC CASSLAFGINEQFF
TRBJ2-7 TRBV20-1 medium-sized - TGCAGTGCTAGAGGGCTGAGCTCCTACGAGCAGTACTTC CSARGLSSYEQYF
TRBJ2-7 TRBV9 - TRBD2 TGTGCCAGCAGCGCGGGGGGGTACGAGCAGTACTTC CASSAGGYEQYF
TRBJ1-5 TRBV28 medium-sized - TGTGCCAGCAGTTTGTTAGGATATCAGCCCCAGCATTTT CASSLLGYQPQHF